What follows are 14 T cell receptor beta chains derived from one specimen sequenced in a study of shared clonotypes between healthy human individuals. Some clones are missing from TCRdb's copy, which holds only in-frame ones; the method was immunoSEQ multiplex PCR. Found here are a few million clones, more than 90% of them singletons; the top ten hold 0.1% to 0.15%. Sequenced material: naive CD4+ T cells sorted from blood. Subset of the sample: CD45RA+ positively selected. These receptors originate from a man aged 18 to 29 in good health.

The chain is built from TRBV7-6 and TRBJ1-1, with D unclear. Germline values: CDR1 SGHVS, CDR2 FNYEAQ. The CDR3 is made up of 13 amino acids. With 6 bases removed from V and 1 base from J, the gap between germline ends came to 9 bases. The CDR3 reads CASRRAGNTEAFF. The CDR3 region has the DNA TGTGCCAGCAGAAGGGCCGGGAACACTGAAGCTTTCTTT.

The CDR3 bases are TGCGCCAGCAGCTTCGGGACAGCCGGAGAGCAGTTCTTC. It is translated as CASSFGTAGEQFF. The chain is built from TRBV5-1 and TRBJ2-1, with 7 bases aligning to TRBD1. Germline assignment: CDR1 SGHRS and CDR2 YFSETQ. CDR3 length: 13 amino acids. The ends lost 2 bases at V and 10 bases at J; junction bases unmatched: 6.

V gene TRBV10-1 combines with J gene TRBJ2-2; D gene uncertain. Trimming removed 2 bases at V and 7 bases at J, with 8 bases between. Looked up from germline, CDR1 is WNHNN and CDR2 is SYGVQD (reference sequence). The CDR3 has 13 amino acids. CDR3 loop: CASSERVGGELFF. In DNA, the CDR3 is TGCGCCAGCAGTGAGCGGGTTGGCGGGGAGCTGTTTTTT.

The CDR3 region has the DNA TGTGCCAGCAGTTCGGGTTATATTGGACAGGGGCGCGAGCAGTACTTC. The encoded protein is CASSSGYIGQGREQYF. The V gene is TRBV6-5, the J gene TRBJ2-7; TRBD1 aligns across 9 bases. Trimming cost V 4 bases and J 6 bases; bases outside gene matches: 13. CDR1 and CDR2 (germline): MNHEY, SVGAGI. The CDR3 has 16 residues.

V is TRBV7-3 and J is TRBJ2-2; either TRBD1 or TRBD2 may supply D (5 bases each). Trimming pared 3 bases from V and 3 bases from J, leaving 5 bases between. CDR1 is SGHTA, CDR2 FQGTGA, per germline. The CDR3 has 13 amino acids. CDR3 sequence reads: CASSLGDTGELFF. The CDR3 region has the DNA TGTGCCAGCAGCTTGGGGGACACCGGGGAGCTGTTTTTT.

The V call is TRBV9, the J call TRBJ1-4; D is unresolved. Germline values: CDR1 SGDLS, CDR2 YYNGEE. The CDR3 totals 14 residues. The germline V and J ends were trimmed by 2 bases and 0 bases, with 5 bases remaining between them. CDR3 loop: CASSVLSTNEKLFF. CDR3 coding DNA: TGTGCCAGCAGCGTTTTATCAACTAATGAAAAACTGTTTTTT.

The CDR3 nucleotides are TGTGCCTGGAGTGCAGGGAGGGTTGAAGCTTTCTTT. Protein sequence: CAWSAGRVEAFF. This sequence joins TRBV30 and TRBJ1-1; maybe TRBD1 (5 bases). CDR1 is GTSNPN, CDR2 SVGIG, per germline (reference sequence). Trimming cost V 1 base and J 7 bases, with 10 bases left between them. The CDR3 is made up of 12 amino acids.

This chain's CDR3 is CASSQYWLAGGPYEQFF. Here the CDR3 DNA reads TGCGCCAGCAGCCAATACTGGCTAGCGGGAGGGCCTTATGAGCAGTTCTTC. The rearrangement joins TRBV4-3 to TRBJ2-1; 12 bases align to TRBD2. CDR3 length: 17 residues. Germline-derived CDR1 and CDR2 are LGHNA and YSLEER. With V trimmed by 2 bases and J by 8 bases, 10 bases remained unmatched.

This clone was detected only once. The CDR3 bases are TGTGCCAGCAGCCGGGAGGGCGAGTATGGCTACACCTTC. Translated, it gives CASSREGEYGYTF. The rearrangement links TRBV7-9 to TRBJ1-2; no reliable D call. Trimming left V 5 bases short and J 5 bases short, with 12 bases between. Germline-derived CDR1 and CDR2 are SEHNR and FQNEAQ (reference sequence). The CDR3 runs 13 residues.

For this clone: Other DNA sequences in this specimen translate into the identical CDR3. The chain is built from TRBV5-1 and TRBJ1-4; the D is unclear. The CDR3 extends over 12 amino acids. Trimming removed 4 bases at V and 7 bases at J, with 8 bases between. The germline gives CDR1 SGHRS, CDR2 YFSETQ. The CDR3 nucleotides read TGCGCCAGCAGCAGGGAGGGTGAAAAACTGTTTTTT. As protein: CASSREGEKLFF.

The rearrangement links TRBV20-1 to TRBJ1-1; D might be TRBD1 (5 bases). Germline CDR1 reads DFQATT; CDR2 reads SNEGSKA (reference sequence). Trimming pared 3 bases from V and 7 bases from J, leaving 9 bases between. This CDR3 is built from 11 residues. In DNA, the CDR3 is TGCAGTGCTAGCGACAGTTTTGAAGCTTTCTTT. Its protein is CSASDSFEAFF.

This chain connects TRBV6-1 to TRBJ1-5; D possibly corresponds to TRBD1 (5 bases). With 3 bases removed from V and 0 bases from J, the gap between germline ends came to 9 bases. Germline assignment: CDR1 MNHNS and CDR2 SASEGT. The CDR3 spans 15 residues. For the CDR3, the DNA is TGTGCCAGCAGTGAGGCACAGGTTAGCAATCAGCCCCAGCATTTT. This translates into CASSEAQVSNQPQHF.

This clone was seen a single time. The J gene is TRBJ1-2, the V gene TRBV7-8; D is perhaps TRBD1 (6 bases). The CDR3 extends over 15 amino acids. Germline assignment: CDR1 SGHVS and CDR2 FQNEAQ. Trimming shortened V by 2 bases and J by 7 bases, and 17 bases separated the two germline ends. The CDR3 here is CASSLTGFGLAGYTF. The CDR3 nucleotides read TGTGCCAGCAGCTTAACAGGGTTCGGGTTAGCTGGCTACACCTTC.

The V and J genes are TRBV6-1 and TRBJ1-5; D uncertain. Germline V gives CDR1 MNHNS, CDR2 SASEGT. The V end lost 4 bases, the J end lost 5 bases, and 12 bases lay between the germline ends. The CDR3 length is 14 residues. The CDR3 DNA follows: TGTGCCAGCAGTGTGTCGGGAGTCGATCAGCCCCAGCATTTT. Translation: CASSVSGVDQPQHF.